This T cell receptor (beta chain) was observed in a study of cytomegalovirus exposure and HLA in healthy donors. Whole-study results and caveats: Available immune exposure information covered CMV serostatus only. TCR beta sequences reportedly predicted most subjects' HLA-A and HLA-B alleles accurately. Roughly even sequencing depth across donors was the assumption behind the presence/absence analyses.

About this clone itself: Its antigen is as yet unknown.

The CDR3 runs to 15 residues. V was shortened by 0 bases and J by 2 bases, with 11 bases between the two germline ends. The V gene's germline CDR1 is LGHNA and CDR2 YSLEER. The PCR employed 60 Vbeta primers together with 13 Jbeta primers. Assay used: immunoSEQ multiplex PCR; TCRdb lists only in-frame clones, some missing. The table has some 180,000 clones, roughly 77% seen once. The sequenced material came from PBMCs. The TCR sequence derives from a woman under 40 in good health and CMV-seronegative. V and J are TRBV4-3 and TRBJ2-7, with D unclear. For the CDR3, the DNA is TGCGCCAGCAGCCAAGAGGCGCAGGCCACCTACGAGCAGTACTTC. This sequence encodes CASSQEAQATYEQYF.